The 10 T cell receptor beta chains below come from one sample, sequenced in a study of graft-versus-host responses after intestinal transplantation. Graft tissue was processed to release intraepithelial and lamina propria lymphocytes. Measured with immunoSEQ multiplex PCR; TCRdb has only the in-frame clones, and not every one. The sample holds about 9,600 clones, over 70% seen once. The sample was ileum tissue, taken nearly 480 days after intestinal transplantation. Source of these receptors: a human patient who received an intestinal transplant, so some T cells may come from the graft donor.

The rearrangement joins TRBV27 to TRBJ2-5; D call uncertain. Germline loops: CDR1 MNHEY, CDR2 SMNVEV (reference sequence). There are 13 residues in the CDR3. Deletions cut 0 bases from V and 2 bases from J, with 4 bases between. CDR3 region: CASSLSRQETQYF. The CDR3 DNA reads as TGTGCCAGCAGTTTATCGCGACAAGAGACCCAGTACTTC.

The chain recombines TRBV11-2 with TRBJ2-1, with D perhaps TRBD1 (5 bases). The V and J ends lost 5 bases and 2 bases respectively, with 10 bases between them. The CDR3 has 14 amino acids. Germline CDR1 is SGHAT and CDR2 is FQNNGV. This CDR3 reads CASSPGPAYNEQFF. The CDR3 DNA reads TGTGCCAGCAGCCCAGGGCCGGCCTACAATGAGCAGTTCTTC.

The CDR3 reads CASSLWTGGLAEAFF. In nucleotides, the CDR3 is TGTGCCAGCAGCCTATGGACAGGGGGTCTTGCTGAAGCTTTCTTT. The chain recombines TRBV5-5 with TRBJ1-1, with 10 bases identical to TRBD1. CDR1 is SGHKS, CDR2 YYEKEE, per germline (reference sequence). Trimming cost V 4 bases and J 6 bases; bases outside gene matches: 9. The CDR3 consists of 15 residues.

The chain combines TRBV6-1 with TRBJ2-3; D may be TRBD1 or TRBD2 (5 bases each). CDR3 length equals 14 residues. Germline CDR1 and CDR2: MNHNS and SASEGT. Trimming took off 8 bases at V and 0 bases at J, with 12 bases between the two ends. The CDR3 protein is CASVRDRSTDTQYF. The CDR3 region has the DNA TGTGCCAGCGTCCGGGACCGTAGCACAGATACGCAGTATTTT.

This chain joins TRBV6-1 and TRBJ1-1; D unresolved. This CDR3 has 17 amino acids. CDR1 and CDR2 from the germline V gene are MNHNS and SASEGT. Trimming took 3 bases from V and 1 from J, leaving 18 bases between them. The CDR3 coding sequence is TGTGCCAGCAGTGATATAGGTTGGACCAGGAGGAACACTGAAGCTTTCTTT. Translated, it gives CASSDIGWTRRNTEAFF.

This chain joins TRBV5-8 and TRBJ2-5; TRBD1 is a possible D gene (7 bases). The J call may be mistaken, given a closer DNA end match to TRBJ2-7. Germline-derived CDR1 and CDR2 are SGHTS and YDEGEE. The length of the CDR3 is 12 residues. CDR3 in amino acids: CASNQGGYEQYF. In nucleotides, the CDR3 is TGTGCCAGCAATCAGGGGGGATACGAGCAGTACTTC.

As to this clone: One end of the junction fails to match germline, which may point to a read error. The chain joins TRBV5-6 to TRBJ2-7, with 7 bases matching TRBD1. Germline assignment: CDR1 SGHDT and CDR2 YYEEEE. CDR3 length equals 15 residues. In DNA, the CDR3 is TGTGCCAGCAGCTCCACCGATTACGCCGGGACAGCCAGGCGATTC. Protein sequence: CASSSTDYAGTARRF.

The V call is TRBV6-1, the J call TRBJ1-5; D uncertain. V lost 0 bases to trimming and J lost 0 bases, with 6 bases between them. This CDR3 is 15 amino acids long. CDR1 and CDR2 (germline): MNHNS, SASEGT. The CDR3 DNA reads TGTGCCAGCAGTGAAGCGGGAGGTAGCAATCAGCCCCAGCATTTT. As protein: CASSEAGGSNQPQHF.

The CDR3 reads CASSLVAGAYNEQFF. CDR3 DNA: TGTGCCAGCAGCTTAGTTGCGGGGGCATACAATGAGCAGTTCTTC. The J gene is TRBJ2-1, the V gene TRBV13; TRBD2 might be the D (7 bases). The CDR3 runs to 15 residues. CDR1 and CDR2 (germline): PRHDT, FYEKMQ (reference sequence). V lost 1 base and J lost 4, with 11 bases in between.

CDR3 region: CASSHTESTNEKLFF. The CDR3 nucleotides read TGCGCCAGCAGCCATACAGAGTCAACTAATGAAAAACTGTTTTTT. The V call is TRBV5-1, the J call TRBJ1-4; no reliable D call. CDR3 length: 15 residues. Germline CDR1 is SGHRS and CDR2 is YFSETQ. V was cut by 4 bases and J by 0 bases, with 10 bases left in between.